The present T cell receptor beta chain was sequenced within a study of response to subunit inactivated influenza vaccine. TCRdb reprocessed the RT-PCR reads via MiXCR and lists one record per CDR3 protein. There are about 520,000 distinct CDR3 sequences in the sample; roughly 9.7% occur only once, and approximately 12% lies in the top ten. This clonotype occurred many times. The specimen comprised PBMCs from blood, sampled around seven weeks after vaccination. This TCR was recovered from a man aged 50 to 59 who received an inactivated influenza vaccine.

CDR3 amino acids: CASRRSLAGGGTDTQYF. The CDR3 DNA sequence: TGTGCCAGCAGGAGATCACTAGCGGGAGGAGGCACAGATACGCAGTATTTT. The rearrangement links TRBV6-5 to TRBJ2-3, with 12 positions matching TRBD2. Germline V gene lookup returns CDR1 MNHEY and CDR2 SVGAGI. The ends lost 6 bases at V and 1 base at J; junction bases unmatched: 8. The CDR3 sequence is 17 residues long.